This TCR beta chain was identified during a study of T cells in Graves' hyperthyroidism and ophthalmopathy. TCR beta CDR3 regions were amplified from RNA transcripts. HTBI primers were the set used in a first-round RT-PCR of the TCR CDR3. TCRdb recomputed calls from the multiplex PCR reads with MiXCR, one row per CDR3 protein. Counted here are 610,000 or so distinct CDR3 sequences, 40% to 55% occurring once; the ten biggest clones make up about 7.8%. Uncontrolled infections, other autoimmune diseases, pregnancy or lactation led to exclusion of patients. As regards this clonotype: It is likely a read error, because the conserved phenylalanine at the end of the CDR3 is missing.

Trimming cost V 3 bases and J 3 bases, with 12 bases left between them. Germline assignment: CDR1 SGHVS and CDR2 FQNEAQ. The CDR3 is made up of 14 amino acids. The chain links TRBV7-8 to TRBJ2-7, with D perhaps matching TRBD1 (6 bases). The receptor comes from a woman between 18 and 29 years old with Graves' hyperthyroidism. The sample consisted of peripheral blood or thyroid tissue (not recorded which). CDR3 coding DNA: TGTGCCAGCAGCTTTGAACCGGACAGCTACGAGCAGTACTTG. Translated: CASSFEPDSYEQYL.